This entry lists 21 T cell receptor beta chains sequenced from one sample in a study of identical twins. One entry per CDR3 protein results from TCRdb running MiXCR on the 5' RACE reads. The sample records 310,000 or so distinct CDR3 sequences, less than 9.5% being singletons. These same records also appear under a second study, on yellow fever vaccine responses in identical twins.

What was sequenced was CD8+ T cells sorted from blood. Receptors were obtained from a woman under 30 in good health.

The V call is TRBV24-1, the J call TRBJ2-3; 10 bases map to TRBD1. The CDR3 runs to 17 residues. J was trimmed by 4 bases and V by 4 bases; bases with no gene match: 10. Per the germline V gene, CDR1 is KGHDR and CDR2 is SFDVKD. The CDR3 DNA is TGTGCCACCAGTGAACCGACAGGGGGCAAGTACGCAGATACGCAGTATTTT. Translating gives CATSEPTGGKYADTQYF.

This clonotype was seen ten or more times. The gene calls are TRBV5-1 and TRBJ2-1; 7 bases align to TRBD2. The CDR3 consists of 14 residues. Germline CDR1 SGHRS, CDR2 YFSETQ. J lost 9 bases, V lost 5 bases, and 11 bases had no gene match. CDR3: CASRGENGRIEQFF. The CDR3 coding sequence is TGCGCCAGCAGGGGAGAAAACGGGAGGATTGAGCAGTTCTTC.

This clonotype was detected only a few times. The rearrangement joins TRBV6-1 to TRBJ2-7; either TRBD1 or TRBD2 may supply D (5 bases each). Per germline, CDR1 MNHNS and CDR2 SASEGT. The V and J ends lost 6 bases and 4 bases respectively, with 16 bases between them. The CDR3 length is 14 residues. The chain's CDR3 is CASRFRGERYEQYF. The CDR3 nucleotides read TGTGCCAGCAGGTTTAGAGGGGAGCGGTACGAGCAGTACTTC.

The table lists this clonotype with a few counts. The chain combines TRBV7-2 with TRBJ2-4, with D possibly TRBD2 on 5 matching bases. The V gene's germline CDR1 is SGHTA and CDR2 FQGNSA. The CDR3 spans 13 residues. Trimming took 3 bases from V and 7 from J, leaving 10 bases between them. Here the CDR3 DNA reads TGTGCCAGCAGCTTCCGGGGTGGGAACATTCAGTACTTC. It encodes CASSFRGGNIQYF.

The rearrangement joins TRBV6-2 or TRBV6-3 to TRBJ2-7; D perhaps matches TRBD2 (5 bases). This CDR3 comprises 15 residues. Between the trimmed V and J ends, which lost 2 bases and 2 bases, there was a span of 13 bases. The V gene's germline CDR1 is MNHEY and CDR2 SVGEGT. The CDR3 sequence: CASSYPPGRAYEQYF. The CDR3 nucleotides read TGTGCCAGCAGTTACCCCCCGGGGAGAGCCTACGAGCAGTACTTC.

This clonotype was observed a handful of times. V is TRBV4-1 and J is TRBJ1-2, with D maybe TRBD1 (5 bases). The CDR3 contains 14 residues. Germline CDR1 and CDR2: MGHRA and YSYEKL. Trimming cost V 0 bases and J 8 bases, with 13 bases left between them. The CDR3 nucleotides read TGCGCCAGCAGCCAAGACCAGGGCCCGGCCGGCTACACCTTC. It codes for CASSQDQGPAGYTF.

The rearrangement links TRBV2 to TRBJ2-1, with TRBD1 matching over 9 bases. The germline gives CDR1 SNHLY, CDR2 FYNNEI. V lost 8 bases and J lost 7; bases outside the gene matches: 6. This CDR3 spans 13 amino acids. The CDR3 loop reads CASQQGAWNEQFF. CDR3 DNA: TGTGCCAGCCAACAGGGGGCGTGGAATGAGCAGTTCTTC.

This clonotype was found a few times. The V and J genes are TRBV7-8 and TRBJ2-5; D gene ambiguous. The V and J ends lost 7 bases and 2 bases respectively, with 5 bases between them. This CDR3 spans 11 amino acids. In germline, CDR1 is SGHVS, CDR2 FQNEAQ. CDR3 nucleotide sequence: TGTGCCAGCACCTATCAAGAGACCCAGTACTTC. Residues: CASTYQETQYF. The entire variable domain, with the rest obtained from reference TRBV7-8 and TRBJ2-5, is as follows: GAGVSQSPRYKVAKRGQDVALRCDPISGHVSLFWYQQALGQGPEFLTYFQNEAQLDKSGLPSDRFFAERPEGSVSTLKIQRTQQEDSAVYLCASTYQETQYFGPGTRLLVL.

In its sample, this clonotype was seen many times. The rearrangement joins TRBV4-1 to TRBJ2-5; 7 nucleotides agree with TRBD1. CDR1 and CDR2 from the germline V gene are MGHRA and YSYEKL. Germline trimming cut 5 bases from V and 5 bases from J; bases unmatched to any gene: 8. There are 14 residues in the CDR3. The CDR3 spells CASSGDSFFETQYF. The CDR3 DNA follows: TGCGCCAGCAGCGGGGACAGCTTCTTCGAGACCCAGTACTTC.

CDR3 region: CASSPGATYEQYF. For the CDR3, the DNA is TGTGCCAGCAGCCCGGGGGCAACATACGAGCAGTACTTC. The chain has TRBV5-8 and TRBJ2-7; the D call may be TRBD1 or TRBD2 (6 bases each). Germline CDR1 SGHTS, CDR2 YDEGEE. The V gene lost 4 bases and the J gene lost 4 bases, with 12 bases spanning the gap. The CDR3 contains 13 residues.

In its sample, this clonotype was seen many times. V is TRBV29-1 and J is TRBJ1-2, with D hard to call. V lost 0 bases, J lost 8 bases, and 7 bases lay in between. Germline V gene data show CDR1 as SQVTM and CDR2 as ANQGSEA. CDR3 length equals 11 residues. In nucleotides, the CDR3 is TGCAGCGTTGAAGATTTGTGGGGCTACACCTTC. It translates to CSVEDLWGYTF.

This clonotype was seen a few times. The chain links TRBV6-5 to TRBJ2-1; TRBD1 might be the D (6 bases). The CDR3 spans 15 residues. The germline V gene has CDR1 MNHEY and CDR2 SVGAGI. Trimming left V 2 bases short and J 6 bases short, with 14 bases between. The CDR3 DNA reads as TGTGCCAGCAGTTACCATCGGGACACTGTCAATGAGCAGTTCTTC. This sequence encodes CASSYHRDTVNEQFF.

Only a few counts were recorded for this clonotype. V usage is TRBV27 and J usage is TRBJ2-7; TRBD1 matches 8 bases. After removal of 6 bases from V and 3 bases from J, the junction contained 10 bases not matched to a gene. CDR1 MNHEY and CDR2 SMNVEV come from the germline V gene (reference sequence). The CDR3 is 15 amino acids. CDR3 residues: CASRYIGQGIYEQYF. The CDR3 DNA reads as TGTGCCAGCAGATACATAGGACAGGGCATCTACGAGCAGTACTTC.

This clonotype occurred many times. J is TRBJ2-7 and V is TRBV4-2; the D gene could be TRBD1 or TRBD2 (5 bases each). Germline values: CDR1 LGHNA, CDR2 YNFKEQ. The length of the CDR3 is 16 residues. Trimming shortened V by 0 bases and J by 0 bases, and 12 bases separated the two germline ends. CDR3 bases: TGTGCCAGCAGCCAAGATCCGGGGACCCCCTCCTACGAGCAGTACTTC. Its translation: CASSQDPGTPSYEQYF.

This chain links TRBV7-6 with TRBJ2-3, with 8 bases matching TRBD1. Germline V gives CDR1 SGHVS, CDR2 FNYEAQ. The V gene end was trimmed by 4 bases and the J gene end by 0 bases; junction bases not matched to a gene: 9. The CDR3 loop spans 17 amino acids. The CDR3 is CASSSPVGQGSTDTQYF. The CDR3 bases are TGTGCCAGCAGCTCCCCTGTAGGACAGGGAAGCACAGATACGCAGTATTTT.

DNA of the CDR3: TGTGCCAGCAGCTCAACCGTCCTTCAAGGCTACAATGAGCAGTTCTTC. Encoded protein: CASSSTVLQGYNEQFF. This rearrangement joins TRBV11-2 to TRBJ2-1; no clear D. CDR1 is SGHAT and CDR2 is FQNNGV in the germline V gene. Trimming cost V 4 bases and J 3 bases, with 16 bases left between them. The CDR3 sequence is 16 residues long.

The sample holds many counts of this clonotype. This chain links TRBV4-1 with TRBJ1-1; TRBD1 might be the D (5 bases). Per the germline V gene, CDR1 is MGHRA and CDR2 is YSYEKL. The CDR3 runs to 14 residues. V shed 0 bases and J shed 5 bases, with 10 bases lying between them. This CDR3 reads CASSQEQGGTEAFF. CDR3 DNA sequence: TGCGCCAGCAGCCAAGAGCAGGGAGGGACTGAAGCTTTCTTT.

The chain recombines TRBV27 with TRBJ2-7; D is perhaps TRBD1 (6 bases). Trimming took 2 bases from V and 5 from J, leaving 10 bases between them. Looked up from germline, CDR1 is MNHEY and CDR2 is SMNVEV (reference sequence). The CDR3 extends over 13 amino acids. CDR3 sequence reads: CASSLDRLDEQYF. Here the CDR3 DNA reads TGTGCCAGCAGTTTAGACAGGTTGGACGAGCAGTACTTC.

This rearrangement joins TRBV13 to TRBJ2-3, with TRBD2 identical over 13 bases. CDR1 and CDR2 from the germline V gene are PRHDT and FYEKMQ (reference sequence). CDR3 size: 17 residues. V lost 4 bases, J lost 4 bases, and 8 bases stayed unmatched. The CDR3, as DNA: TGTGCCAGCAGCTCCACGACTAGCGGGGGGACAGCAGATACGCAGTATTTT. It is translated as CASSSTTSGGTADTQYF.

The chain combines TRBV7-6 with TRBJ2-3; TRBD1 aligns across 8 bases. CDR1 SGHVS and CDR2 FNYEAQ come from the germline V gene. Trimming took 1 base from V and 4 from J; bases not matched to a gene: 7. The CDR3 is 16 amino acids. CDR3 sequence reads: CASSLGPGQGADTQYF. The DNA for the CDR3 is TGTGCCAGCAGCTTAGGCCCTGGACAGGGTGCAGATACGCAGTATTTT.

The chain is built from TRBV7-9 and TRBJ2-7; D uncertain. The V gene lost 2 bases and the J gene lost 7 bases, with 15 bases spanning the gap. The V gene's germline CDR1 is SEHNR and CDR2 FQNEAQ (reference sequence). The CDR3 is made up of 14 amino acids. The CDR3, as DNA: TGTGCCAGCAGCTTACCGAGTTTATATCCGGAGCAGTACTTC. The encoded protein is CASSLPSLYPEQYF. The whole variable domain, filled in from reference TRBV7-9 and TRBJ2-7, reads DTGVSQNPRHKITKRGQNVTFRCDPISEHNRLYWYRQTLGQGPEFLTYFQNEAQLEKSRLLSDRFSAERPKGSFSTLEIQRTEQGDSAMYLCASSLPSLYPEQYFGPGTRLTVT.